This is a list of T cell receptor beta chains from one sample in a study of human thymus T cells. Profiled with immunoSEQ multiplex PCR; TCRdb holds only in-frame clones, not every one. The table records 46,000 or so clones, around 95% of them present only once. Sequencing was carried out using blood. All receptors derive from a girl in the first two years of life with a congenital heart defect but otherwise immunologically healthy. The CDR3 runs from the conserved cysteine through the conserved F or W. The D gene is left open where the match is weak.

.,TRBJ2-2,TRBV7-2,CASSSSGAANTGELFF
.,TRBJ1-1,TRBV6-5,CASSYSIAASKAFF
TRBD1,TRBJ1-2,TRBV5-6,CASSRFFLAGTGVSGYTF
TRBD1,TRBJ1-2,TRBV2,CASRVPGTGNSYGYTF
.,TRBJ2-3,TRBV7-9,CASSLGIQGDTQYF
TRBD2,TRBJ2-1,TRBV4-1,CASSPTGTSRYEQFF
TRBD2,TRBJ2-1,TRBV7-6,CASSSSGRAYNEQFF
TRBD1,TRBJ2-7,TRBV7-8,CASSLGLGQGGRYEQYF
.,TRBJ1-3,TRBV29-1,CSVEGAGKGNTIYF
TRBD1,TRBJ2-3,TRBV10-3,CAIRTDRNYADTQYF
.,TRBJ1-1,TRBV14,CASSQAGDTEAFF
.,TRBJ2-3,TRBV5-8,CASSFEGAPDTQYF
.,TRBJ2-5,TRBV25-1,CASSDPRAAQETQYF
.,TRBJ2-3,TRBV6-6,CASSYPPGRGTDTQYF
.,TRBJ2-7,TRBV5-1,CASSPGAGAEQYF
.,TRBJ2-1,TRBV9,CASSVLGLARNEQFF
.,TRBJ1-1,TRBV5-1,CASSLVQTEAFF
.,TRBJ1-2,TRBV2,CASNPGGARVAYGYTF
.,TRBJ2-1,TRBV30,CAWSVKGYNEQFF
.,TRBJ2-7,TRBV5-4,CASSLARGSSYEQYF
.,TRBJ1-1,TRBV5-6,CASSMGLASEAFF
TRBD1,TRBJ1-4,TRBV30,CAWSGDRGEKLFF
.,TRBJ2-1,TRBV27,CASSSPAGGSARNEQFF
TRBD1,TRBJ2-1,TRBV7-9,CASSQGAKTYNEQFF
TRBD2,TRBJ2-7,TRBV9,CASSVEGLPYEQYF
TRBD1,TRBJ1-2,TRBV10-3,CATLGQGAVYGYTF
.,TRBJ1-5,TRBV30,CAWSVLGQPQHF
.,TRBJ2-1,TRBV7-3,CASSLTGGSYNEQFF
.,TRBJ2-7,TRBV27,CASSLIGGEQYF
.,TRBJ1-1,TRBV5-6,CASSFGQGMNTEAFF
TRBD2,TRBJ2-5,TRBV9,CASSRLAGGPQETQYF
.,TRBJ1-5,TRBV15,CATSRGTANSNQPQHF
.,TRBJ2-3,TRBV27,CASSLGKTGTDTQYF
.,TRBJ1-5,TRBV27,CASSHLVQGYSNQPQHF
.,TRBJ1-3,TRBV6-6,CASNPGLSGNTIYF
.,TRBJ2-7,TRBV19,CASRIPWRSAYEQYF
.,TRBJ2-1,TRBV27,CASSSKPAPYNEQFF
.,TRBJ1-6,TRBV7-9,CASSPTVIINSPLHF
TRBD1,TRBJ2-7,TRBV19,CASSPVRRQGSYEQYF
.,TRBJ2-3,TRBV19,CASTSGTLMTDTQYF
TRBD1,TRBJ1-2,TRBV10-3,CAISELFNRGRPYYGYTF
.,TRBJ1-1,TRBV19,CASSIVIGGIANTEAFF
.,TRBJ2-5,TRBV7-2,CASSLRAGLQETQYF
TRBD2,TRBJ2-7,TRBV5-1,CASSLGKAGVNEQYF
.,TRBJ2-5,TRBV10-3,CAISRTGQETQYF
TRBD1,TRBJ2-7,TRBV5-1,CASSLAVGTATYEQYF
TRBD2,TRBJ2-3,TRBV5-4,CASRVAGHSTDTQYF
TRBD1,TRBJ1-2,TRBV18,CASASGQGMNGYTF
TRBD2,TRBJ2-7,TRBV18,CASSPGTSEDYEQYF
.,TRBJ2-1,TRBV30,CAWRKRYNEQFF